This TCR beta chain originates from a study of T cell responses to AZD1222 COVID-19 vaccine. Note on this clone: What it binds is not known.

Study-level points and caveats: Repertoires were collected only later (after the peak T cell response had occurred). Targets within unmutated variant regions were reportedly found for nearly half of spike-specific TCRs. Spike-specific TCR breadth rose after two AZD1222 doses, and depth rose as well. Among vaccine-associated CD4 TCRs, coverage spanned spike, with dominance at 160-218 and 743-854.

Germline CDR1 reads MNHNS; CDR2 reads SASEGT. CDR3 length: 18 residues. V was pared by 3 bases and J by 2 bases, with 8 bases of the junction left unmatched. The assay was immunoSEQ multiplex PCR, and TCRdb's table has in-frame clones only and misses some. This table holds about 150,000 clones, more than 85% found once. This clonotype was obtained from an adult who received the AZD1222 COVID-19 vaccine. The chain is built from TRBV6-1 and TRBJ2-5, with TRBD2 matching over 14 bases. Material: peripheral blood, obtained 28 days after the second AZD1222 dose. The CDR3 is CASSERTSGGRGQETQYF. The CDR3, as DNA: TGTGCCAGCAGTGAGCGGACTAGCGGGGGGAGGGGGCAAGAGACCCAGTACTTC.